This T cell receptor beta chain was documented in a study of T cell responses to AZD1222 COVID-19 vaccine. Study-level points and caveats: Per reports, nearly half of all spike-specific TCRs target regions that are unmutated in variants. There were vaccine-associated CD4 TCRs across spike, dominant at 160-218 and 743-854.

The table came from immunoSEQ multiplex PCR; TCRdb's copy has only in-frame clones and leaves some out. Of 150,000 to 200,000 clones listed, roughly 86% are singletons. Comment on this clone: Its antigen remains unknown.

The V gene end was trimmed by 3 bases and the J gene end by 4 bases; junction bases not matched to a gene: 5. The CDR3 covers 15 residues. Germline loops: CDR1 KGHSH, CDR2 LQKENI. The chain uses TRBV18 and TRBJ1-2; TRBD1 agrees at 10 bases. The TCR comes from an adult in good health. Sequencing was performed on peripheral blood, taken on day 0 of AZD1222 vaccination. For the CDR3, the DNA is TGTGCCAGCTCACCGTCGGGACAGGGGACCTATGGCTACACCTTC. Its translation: CASSPSGQGTYGYTF.